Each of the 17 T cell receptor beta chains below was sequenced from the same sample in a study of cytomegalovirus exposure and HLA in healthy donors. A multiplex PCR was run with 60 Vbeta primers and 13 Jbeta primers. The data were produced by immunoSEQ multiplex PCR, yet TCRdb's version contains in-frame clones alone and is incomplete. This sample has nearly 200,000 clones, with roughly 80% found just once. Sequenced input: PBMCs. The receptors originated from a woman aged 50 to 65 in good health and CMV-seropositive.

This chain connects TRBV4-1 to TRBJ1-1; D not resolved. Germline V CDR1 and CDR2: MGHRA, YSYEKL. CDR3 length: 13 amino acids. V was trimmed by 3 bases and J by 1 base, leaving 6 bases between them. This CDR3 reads CASSQVGNTEAFF. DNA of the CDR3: TGCGCCAGCAGCCAGGTCGGGAACACTGAAGCTTTCTTT.

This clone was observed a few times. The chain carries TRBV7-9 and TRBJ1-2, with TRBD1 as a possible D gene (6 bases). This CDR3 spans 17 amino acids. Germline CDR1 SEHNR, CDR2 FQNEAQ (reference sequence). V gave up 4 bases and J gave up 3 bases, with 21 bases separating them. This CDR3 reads CASSSNKDRSWDYGYTF. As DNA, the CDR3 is TGTGCCAGCAGCTCTAACAAGGACAGATCCTGGGACTATGGCTACACCTTC.

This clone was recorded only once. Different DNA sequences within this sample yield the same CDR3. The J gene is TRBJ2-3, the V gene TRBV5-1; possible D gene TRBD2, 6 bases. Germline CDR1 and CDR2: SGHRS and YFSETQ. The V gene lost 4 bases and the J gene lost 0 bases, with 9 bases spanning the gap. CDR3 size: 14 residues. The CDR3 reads CASSLSGSTDTQYF. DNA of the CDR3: TGCGCCAGCAGCCTGAGCGGGAGCACAGATACGCAGTATTTT.

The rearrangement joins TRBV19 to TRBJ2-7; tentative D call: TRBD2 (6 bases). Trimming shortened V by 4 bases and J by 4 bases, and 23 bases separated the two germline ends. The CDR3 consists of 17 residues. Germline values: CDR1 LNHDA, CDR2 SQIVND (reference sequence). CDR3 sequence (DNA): TGTGCCAGTAGTACTTTATTCCCCCCGGGACTCCTATACGAGCAGTACTTC. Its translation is CASSTLFPPGLLYEQYF.

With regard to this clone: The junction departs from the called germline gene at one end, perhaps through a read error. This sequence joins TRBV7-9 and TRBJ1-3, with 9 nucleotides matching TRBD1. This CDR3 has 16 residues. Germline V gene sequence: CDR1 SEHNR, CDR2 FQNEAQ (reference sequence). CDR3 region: CSSRGQGRGSGNTIYF. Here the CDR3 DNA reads TGTTCCAGCCGCGGACAGGGGAGAGGCTCTGGAAACACCATATATTTT. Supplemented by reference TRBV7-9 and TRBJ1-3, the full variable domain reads DTGVSQNPRHKITKRGQNVTFRCDPISEHNRLYWYRQTLGQGPEFLTYFQNEAQLEKSRLLSDRFSAERPKGSFSTLEIQRTEQGDSAMYLCSSRGQGRGSGNTIYFGEGSWLTVV.

DNA for the CDR3: TGTGCCAGCAGGGCCTCCCTCTATGGCTACACCTTC. This translates into CASRASLYGYTF. The chain carries TRBV6-5 and TRBJ1-2, with D hard to call. Germline V lookup: CDR1 MNHEY, CDR2 SVGAGI. Trimming removed 6 bases from V and 4 bases from J, with 9 bases in between. The CDR3 length is 12 residues.

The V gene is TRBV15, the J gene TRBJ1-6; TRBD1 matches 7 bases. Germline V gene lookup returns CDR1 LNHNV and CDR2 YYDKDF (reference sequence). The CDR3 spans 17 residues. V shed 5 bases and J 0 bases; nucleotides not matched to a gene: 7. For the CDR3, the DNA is TGTGCCACCAGCCGGGACAGTGGCAGCTCCTATAATTCACCCCTCCACTTT. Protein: CATSRDSGSSYNSPLHF. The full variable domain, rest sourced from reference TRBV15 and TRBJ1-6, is DAMVIQNPRYQVTQFGKPVTLSCSQTLNHNVMYWYQQKSSQAPKLLFHYYDKDFNNEADTPDNFQSRRPNTSFCFLDIRSPGLGDTAMYLCATSRDSGSSYNSPLHFGNGTRLTVT.

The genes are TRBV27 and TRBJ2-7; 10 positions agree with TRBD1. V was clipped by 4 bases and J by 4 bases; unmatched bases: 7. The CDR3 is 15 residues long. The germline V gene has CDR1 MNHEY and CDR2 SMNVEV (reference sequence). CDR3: CASSYQPGQGYEQYF. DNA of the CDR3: TGTGCCAGCAGTTACCAACCGGGACAGGGGTACGAGCAGTACTTC.

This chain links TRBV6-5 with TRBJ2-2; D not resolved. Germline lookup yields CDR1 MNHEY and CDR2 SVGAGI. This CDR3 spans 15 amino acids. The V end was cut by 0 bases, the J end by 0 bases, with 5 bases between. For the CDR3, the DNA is TGTGCCAGCAGTTACTCGGCTGCGAACACCGGGGAGCTGTTTTTT. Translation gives CASSYSAANTGELFF.

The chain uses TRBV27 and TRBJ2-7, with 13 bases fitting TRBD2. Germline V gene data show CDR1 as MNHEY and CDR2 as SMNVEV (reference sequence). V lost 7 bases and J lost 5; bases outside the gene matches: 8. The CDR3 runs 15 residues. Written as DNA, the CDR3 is TGTGCCAGCACGTCCGGACTAGCGGGAGAGAACGAGCAGTACTTC. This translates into CASTSGLAGENEQYF.

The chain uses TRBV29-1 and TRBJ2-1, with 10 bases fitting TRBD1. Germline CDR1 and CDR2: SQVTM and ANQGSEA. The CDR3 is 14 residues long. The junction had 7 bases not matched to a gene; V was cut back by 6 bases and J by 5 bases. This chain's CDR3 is CSVVRQGAHNEQFF. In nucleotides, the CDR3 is TGCAGCGTCGTAAGACAGGGGGCACACAATGAGCAGTTCTTC.

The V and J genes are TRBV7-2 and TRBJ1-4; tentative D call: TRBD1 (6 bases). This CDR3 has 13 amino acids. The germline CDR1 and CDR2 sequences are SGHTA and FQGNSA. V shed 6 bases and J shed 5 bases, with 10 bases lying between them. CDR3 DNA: TGTGCCAGCAGACAGGGCAGAAATGAAAAACTGTTTTTT. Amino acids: CASRQGRNEKLFF.

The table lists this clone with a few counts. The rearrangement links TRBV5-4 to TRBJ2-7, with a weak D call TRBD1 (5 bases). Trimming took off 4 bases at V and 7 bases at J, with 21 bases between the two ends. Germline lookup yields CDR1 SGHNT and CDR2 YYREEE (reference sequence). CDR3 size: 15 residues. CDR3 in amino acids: CASSKSGLGSREQYF. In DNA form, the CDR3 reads TGTGCCAGCAGCAAGTCAGGGTTGGGAAGTAGGGAGCAGTACTTC.

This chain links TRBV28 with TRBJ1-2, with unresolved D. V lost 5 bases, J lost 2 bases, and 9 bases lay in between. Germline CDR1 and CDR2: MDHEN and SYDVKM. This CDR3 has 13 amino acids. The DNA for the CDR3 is TGTGCCAGCAGTGTGCCGGAGAACTATGGCTACACCTTC. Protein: CASSVPENYGYTF.

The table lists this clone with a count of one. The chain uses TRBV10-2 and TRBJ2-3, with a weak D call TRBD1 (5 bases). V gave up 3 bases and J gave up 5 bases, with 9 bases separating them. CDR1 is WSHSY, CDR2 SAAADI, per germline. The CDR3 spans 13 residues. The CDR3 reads CASSEGARDTQYF. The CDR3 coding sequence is TGCGCCAGCAGTGAAGGGGCGCGAGATACGCAGTATTTT.

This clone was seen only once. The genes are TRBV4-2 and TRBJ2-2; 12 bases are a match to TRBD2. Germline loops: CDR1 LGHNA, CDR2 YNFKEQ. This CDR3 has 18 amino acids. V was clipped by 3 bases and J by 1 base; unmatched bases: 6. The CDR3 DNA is TGTGCCAGCAGCCAGACCAGGGGACTAGCGGGGAACACCGGGGAGCTGTTTTTT. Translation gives CASSQTRGLAGNTGELFF.

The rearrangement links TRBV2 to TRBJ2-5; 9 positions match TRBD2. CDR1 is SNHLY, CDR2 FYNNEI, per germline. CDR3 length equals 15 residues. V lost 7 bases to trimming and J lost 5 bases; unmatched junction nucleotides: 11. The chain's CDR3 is CASTPFPGTSETQYF. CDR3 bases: TGTGCCAGCACCCCATTCCCCGGGACTAGCGAGACCCAGTACTTC.